This TCR beta chain was sequenced in a study of CD8 T cells in ankylosing spondylitis. Study-wide results and limits: Earlier work had already found some motif variants in reactive arthritis synovial fluid and blood. The disease-linked clones had a CD8+ phenotype and low blood frequencies. About 8 highly homologous variants made up a TCR beta motif, and this motif appeared characteristic of ankylosing spondylitis blood.

This clonotype was counted between two and nine times. Its antigen is not known. The authors made TCR beta libraries by quantitative 5'-RACE with molecular barcodes. MiXCR was run by TCRdb on the 5' RACE reads, yielding one entry per CDR3 protein. The table records 500,000 or so distinct CDR3 sequences, under 5.5% of them present only once. CDR3 length: 16 amino acids. Germline V lookup: CDR1 MDHEN, CDR2 SYDVKM. V was clipped by 8 bases and J by 0 bases; unmatched bases: 8. Sequenced input: blood, either unsorted or a sorted T cell fraction (not recorded which). This TCR was recovered from a male donor with ankylosing spondylitis. The chain recombines TRBV28 with TRBJ2-1; 9 nucleotides align to TRBD2. The CDR3 DNA reads TGTGCCAGCCTCTTGCGGGAGGGGAGCTCCTACAATGAGCAGTTCTTC. Translation: CASLLREGSSYNEQFF.